Below, 26 T cell receptor beta chains from the same sample are listed, as sequenced in a study of T-cell memory formation after mild COVID-19. TCRdb reprocessed the 5' RACE reads via MiXCR and lists one record per CDR3 protein. In the table there are 80,000 to 130,000 distinct CDR3 sequences, around 10% of which are singletons. The sequenced sample was PBMCs or a T cell subset sorted from them (not recorded which). Receptors were obtained from a man younger than 35 who had mild COVID-19 (a few samples of this study predate the infection). Cell type and time point are not known.

Comment on this clonotype: At one end the junction does not follow the germline gene, possibly because of a read error. This sequence joins TRBV7-9 and TRBJ1-2, with D uncertain. Germline CDR1 SEHNR, CDR2 FQNEAQ (reference sequence). The CDR3 totals 15 residues. The CDR3 is CASSSSQALIYVYTF. The CDR3 nucleotides are TGTGCCAGCAGCTCCTCCCAGGCCCTTATTTATGTCTACACCTTC.

This chain connects TRBV6-5 to TRBJ2-6; 7 bases map to TRBD1. J was trimmed by 4 bases and V by 5 bases; bases with no gene match: 14. CDR1 is MNHEY, CDR2 SVGAGI, per germline. The CDR3 sequence is 18 residues long. For the CDR3, the DNA is TGTGCCAGCAGTGCTACCGGGACAGTCACCGGAGGGGCCAACGTCCTGACTTTC. It translates to CASSATGTVTGGANVLTF.

This clonotype has ten or more counts. V usage is TRBV4-2 and J usage is TRBJ2-1; 10 bases align to TRBD2. CDR1 LGHNA and CDR2 YNFKEQ come from the germline V gene. The ends lost 1 base at V and 8 bases at J; junction bases unmatched: 2. This CDR3 is built from 14 residues. CDR3 nucleotides: TGTGCCAGCAGCCAAGCTAGCGGGGGTTATGAGCAGTTCTTC. This encodes CASSQASGGYEQFF.

This clonotype was seen at least ten times. J is TRBJ2-3 and V is TRBV7-9, with TRBD1 matching 8 bases. The CDR3 runs to 16 residues. V lost 5 bases, J lost 2 bases, and 9 bases stayed unmatched. Germline assignment: CDR1 SEHNR and CDR2 FQNEAQ (reference sequence). The CDR3 loop is CASSPSAGGPTDTQYF. CDR3 coding DNA: TGTGCCAGCAGCCCATCGGCAGGGGGCCCCACAGATACGCAGTATTTT.

The chain has TRBV5-1 and TRBJ2-7, with 7 bases fitting TRBD1. J gave up 1 base and V 2 bases, and 9 bases lay outside the gene matches. In germline, CDR1 is SGHRS, CDR2 YFSETQ. The CDR3 has 16 residues. Here the CDR3 reads CASSLMMSGQSYEQYF. The CDR3 bases are TGCGCCAGCAGCTTAATGATGTCGGGACAGTCCTACGAGCAGTACTTC.

This chain joins TRBV5-6 and TRBJ1-3, with 12 positions matching TRBD1. Germline V gives CDR1 SGHDT, CDR2 YYEEEE. Trimming at V came to 2 bases and at J to 4 bases, leaving 10 bases not matched to a gene. This CDR3 region has 18 residues. The DNA for the CDR3 is TGTGCCAGCAGCTTTGGGACAGGGGGCCCCCCGTGGGGAAACACCATATATTTT. Protein sequence: CASSFGTGGPPWGNTIYF.

The V and J genes are TRBV6-5 and TRBJ1-1; 8 bases match TRBD1. Germline loops: CDR1 MNHEY, CDR2 SVGAGI. The CDR3 is 16 amino acids. Unmatched junction bases numbered 14, after V lost 6 bases and J lost 5 bases. CDR3 DNA: TGTGCCAGCAGGCGGACAGGGCCCATTTTTTGGACTGAAGCTTTCTTT. The encoded protein is CASRRTGPIFWTEAFF.

This clonotype has more than one count but fewer than ten. V and J are TRBV3-1 and TRBJ2-1; 8 positions match TRBD2. The germline V gene has CDR1 LGHDT and CDR2 YNNKEL (reference sequence). The CDR3 is made up of 16 amino acids. Trimming took 3 bases from V and 7 from J; bases not matched to a gene: 11. The CDR3 DNA is TGTGCCAGCAGCCATCGCGGGGGGCCCAAACGGAATGAGCAGTTCTTC. Its translation is CASSHRGGPKRNEQFF.

This clonotype was detected only a few times. The V call is TRBV7-9, the J call TRBJ2-1, with D hard to call. Germline V gene data show CDR1 as SEHNR and CDR2 as FQNEAQ (reference sequence). Trimming stripped 5 bases from V and 10 bases from J, with 12 bases between. This CDR3 spans 12 amino acids. CDR3: CASSPTSREQFF. Here the CDR3 DNA reads TGTGCCAGCAGCCCCACCTCGCGAGAGCAGTTCTTC.

On this clonotype: This may be a read error, as it is one base from a much larger clone. CDR3: CASRVGANEQFF. The CDR3 region has the DNA TGCGCCAGCAGAGTAGGGGCCAATGAGCAGTTCTTC. This chain uses TRBV5-1 with TRBJ2-1; maybe TRBD1 (5 bases). The CDR3 has 12 amino acids. The V end was cut by 5 bases, the J end by 6 bases, with 9 bases between. Germline CDR1 is SGHRS and CDR2 is YFSETQ.

The rearrangement uses TRBV27 and TRBJ1-2; 9 bases map to TRBD1. The CDR3 spans 14 residues. Trimming at V came to 2 bases and at J to 7 bases, leaving 5 bases not matched to a gene. CDR1 is MNHEY, CDR2 SMNVEV, per germline (reference sequence). The CDR3 nucleotides are TGTGCCAGCAGTTTAACAGGGGGCGTCGCTGGCTACACCTTC. As protein: CASSLTGGVAGYTF.

This clonotype was found many times. V usage is TRBV6-5 and J usage is TRBJ2-7; 9 bases map to TRBD1. From germline, CDR1 is MNHEY and CDR2 SVGAGI. This CDR3 is 14 amino acids long. Germline trimming cut 5 bases from V and 7 bases from J; bases unmatched to any gene: 9. The CDR3 protein is CASSPGQGVGEQYV. The CDR3 bases are TGTGCCAGCAGTCCGGGACAGGGAGTGGGAGAGCAGTACGTC.

CDR3 protein: CASSHLWKTPTYNEQFF. The CDR3 DNA reads as TGCGCCAGCAGCCACTTGTGGAAGACTCCTACCTACAATGAGCAGTTCTTC. The chain is built from TRBV4-1 and TRBJ2-1; D unclear. Germline CDR1 is MGHRA and CDR2 is YSYEKL. The germline V and J ends were trimmed by 3 bases and 2 bases, with 17 bases remaining between them. The CDR3 consists of 17 residues.

This clonotype was recorded a few times. The rearrangement uses TRBV4-1 and TRBJ1-1; D not resolved. Trimming stripped 0 bases from V and 5 bases from J, with 13 bases between. CDR1 and CDR2 from the germline V gene are MGHRA and YSYEKL. The CDR3 runs 15 residues. The CDR3 nucleotides are TGCGCCAGCAGCCAAGACGGGCAATCGAAAACTGAAGCTTTCTTT. Protein sequence: CASSQDGQSKTEAFF.

This clonotype was picked up a small number of times. The genes are TRBV4-3 and TRBJ2-1, with TRBD1 matching 8 bases. From germline, CDR1 is LGHNA and CDR2 YSLEER. The CDR3 covers 15 residues. V shed 6 bases and J 2 bases; nucleotides not matched to a gene: 6. CDR3 residues: CASSPPGGPYNEQFF. The DNA for the CDR3 is TGCGCCAGCAGTCCACCAGGGGGCCCCTACAATGAGCAGTTCTTC.

V usage is TRBV7-9 and J usage is TRBJ2-5; 8 nucleotides agree with TRBD1. Germline CDR1 and CDR2: SEHNR and FQNEAQ (reference sequence). The length of the CDR3 is 13 residues. Trimming removed 5 bases from V and 3 bases from J; junction bases left unmatched: 2. In DNA form, the CDR3 reads TGTGCCAGCAGCGCGACAGGGGAAGAGACCCAGTACTTC. Protein: CASSATGEETQYF.

This clonotype was seen more than once but under ten times. This rearrangement joins TRBV15 to TRBJ2-7; D gene uncertain. The germline V and J ends were trimmed by 5 bases and 2 bases, with 10 bases remaining between them. The germline V gene has CDR1 LNHNV and CDR2 YYDKDF (reference sequence). CDR3 length: 13 residues. The CDR3, as DNA: TGTGCCACCAGCGTAGACACCCCCTACGAGCAGTACTTC. Residues: CATSVDTPYEQYF.

The V gene is TRBV7-3, the J gene TRBJ2-5; TRBD2 might be the D (6 bases). The CDR3 length is 15 residues. The V end was cut by 3 bases, the J end by 2 bases, with 13 bases between. CDR1 and CDR2 (germline): SGHTA, FQGTGA. CDR3 bases: TGTGCCAGCAGCTTGACGGCGGGGTGGCAAGAGACCCAGTACTTC. It specifies CASSLTAGWQETQYF.

This clonotype was observed a few times. The chain employs TRBV28 and TRBJ1-1, with D maybe TRBD1 (5 bases). Trimming removed 2 bases from V and 1 base from J, with 8 bases in between. The CDR3 runs 14 residues. Germline V lookup: CDR1 MDHEN, CDR2 SYDVKM. The CDR3 protein is CASSLARANTEAFF. For the CDR3, the DNA is TGTGCCAGCAGTTTAGCCAGGGCGAACACTGAAGCTTTCTTT.

In its sample, this clonotype was seen a few times. CDR3 amino acids: CAWSVYEVATGELFF. Here the CDR3 DNA reads TGTGCCTGGAGTGTATACGAGGTCGCCACCGGGGAGCTGTTTTTT. The chain couples TRBV30 to TRBJ2-2; D is unresolved. Germline V gene sequence: CDR1 GTSNPN, CDR2 SVGIG (reference sequence). Trimming shortened V by 0 bases and J by 4 bases, and 12 bases separated the two germline ends. The CDR3 length is 15 residues.

This clonotype was seen only once. The chain is built from TRBV4-2 and TRBJ2-7, with TRBD2 matching over 12 bases. V lost 1 base and J lost 6; bases outside the gene matches: 7. The CDR3 loop spans 16 amino acids. The germline CDR1 and CDR2 sequences are LGHNA and YNFKEQ. The CDR3 here is CASSQGPSGGASEQYF. The CDR3 coding sequence is TGTGCCAGCAGCCAAGGTCCTAGCGGGGGGGCAAGCGAGCAGTACTTC.

The gene calls are TRBV6-1 and TRBJ1-4, with 7 nucleotides matching TRBD1. The germline gives CDR1 MNHNS, CDR2 SASEGT. The CDR3 runs 14 residues. Germline trimming cut 5 bases from V and 8 bases from J; bases unmatched to any gene: 8. The CDR3 loop reads CASSTRQGWEKLFF. In nucleotides, the CDR3 is TGTGCCAGCAGTACCCGACAGGGTTGGGAAAAACTGTTTTTT.

The V gene is TRBV11-2, the J gene TRBJ2-5; D uncertain. The V end was cut by 3 bases, the J end by 0 bases, with 11 bases between. Germline V gives CDR1 SGHAT, CDR2 FQNNGV. This CDR3 comprises 15 residues. The CDR3 sequence: CASSFSDSYQETQYF. In nucleotides, the CDR3 is TGTGCCAGCAGCTTCTCTGACTCGTACCAAGAGACCCAGTACTTC.

This clonotype was recorded at least ten times. J is TRBJ2-1 and V is TRBV28; unclear D gene. The V gene lost 7 bases and the J gene lost 6 bases, with 16 bases spanning the gap. The CDR3 totals 14 residues. Germline CDR1 reads MDHEN; CDR2 reads SYDVKM. The CDR3 bases are TGTGCCAGCACCCCCCGTGGTGGCGTCAATGAGCAGTTCTTC. Its translation is CASTPRGGVNEQFF.

J is TRBJ2-2 and V is TRBV15, with D uncertain. The CDR3 sequence is 12 residues long. Trimming took off 1 base at V and 6 bases at J, with 3 bases between the two ends. Germline V gives CDR1 LNHNV, CDR2 YYDKDF (reference sequence). The CDR3 DNA is TGTGCCACCAGCAGAGGTGCCGGGGAGCTGTTTTTT. It encodes CATSRGAGELFF.

This chain links TRBV7-2 with TRBJ2-7, with 7 bases lining up with TRBD2. The V gene end was trimmed by 5 bases and the J gene end by 3 bases; junction bases not matched to a gene: 7. The CDR3 has 14 amino acids. The V gene's germline CDR1 is SGHTA and CDR2 FQGNSA. CDR3 in amino acids: CASSDGGGVYEQYF. In DNA, the CDR3 is TGTGCCAGCAGCGATGGGGGAGGGGTCTACGAGCAGTACTTC. Full variable domain (remainder filled in from reference TRBV7-2 and TRBJ2-7): GAGVSQSPSNKVTEKGKDVELRCDPISGHTALYWYRQSLGQGLEFLIYFQGNSAPDKSGLPSDRFSAERTGGSVSTLTIQRTQQEDSAVYLCASSDGGGVYEQYFGPGTRLTVT.